The 16 T cell receptor beta chains in this list originate from one sample, sequenced in a study of patients and donors after allogeneic stem cell transplantation. TCRdb processed the RT-PCR reads anew with MiXCR; each CDR3 protein has one entry. The repertoire holds under 200,000 distinct CDR3 sequences, with approximately 28% as singletons. The source material was blood, either unsorted or a sorted T cell fraction (not recorded which). The receptor set was obtained from a human donor who was either an allogeneic HSCT recipient or a stem cell or donor lymphocyte infusion donor (not recorded which). It is not recorded whose cells these are; they may come from a transplant donor.

V and J are TRBV18 and TRBJ2-7, with 8 bases aligning to TRBD1. Unmatched junction bases numbered 2, after V lost 1 base and J lost 0 bases. CDR3 length: 15 residues. Per the germline V gene, CDR1 is KGHSH and CDR2 is LQKENI. Written as DNA, the CDR3 is TGTGCCAGCTCACCACGGGGGACAGGCTCCTACGAGCAGTACTTC. Its protein product is CASSPRGTGSYEQYF.

The chain links TRBV20-1 to TRBJ2-2; D is possibly TRBD2 (6 bases). Trimming stripped 2 bases from V and 4 bases from J, with 8 bases between. The CDR3 sequence is 13 residues long. CDR1 DFQATT and CDR2 SNEGSKA come from the germline V gene (reference sequence). In DNA, the CDR3 is TGCAGTGCTAGACGGGACTCCACCGGGGAGCTGTTTTTT. Translated: CSARRDSTGELFF.

The J gene is TRBJ2-1, the V gene TRBV6-2 or TRBV6-3; D is undetermined. In germline, CDR1 is MNHEY, CDR2 SVGEGT. Trimming removed 7 bases at V and 0 bases at J, with 13 bases between. The CDR3 runs to 15 residues. The CDR3, as DNA: TGTGCCAGCACCCACCCCGCCCACTCCTACAATGAGCAGTTCTTC. Residues: CASTHPAHSYNEQFF.

This clonotype was detected ten times or more. This chain joins TRBV29-1 and TRBJ1-1; D may be TRBD1 (5 bases). V was clipped by 0 bases and J by 11 bases, with 13 bases between them. CDR3 length: 12 residues. Germline values: CDR1 SQVTM, CDR2 ANQGSEA. CDR3 loop: CSVEDQNGTAFF. The CDR3 bases are TGCAGCGTTGAAGATCAAAATGGGACGGCTTTCTTT.

The chain employs TRBV13 and TRBJ2-7; D remains unclear. V lost 2 bases and J 5 bases, leaving 10 bases between the germline ends. Germline V gene lookup returns CDR1 PRHDT and CDR2 FYEKMQ (reference sequence). This CDR3 is 13 amino acids long. Here the CDR3 DNA reads TGTGCCAGCAGCTTAATCCCCGGCGACGAGCAGTACTTC. It codes for CASSLIPGDEQYF.

This clonotype has a handful of counts. The chain couples TRBV5-1 to TRBJ2-7; D is unresolved. CDR1 and CDR2 from the germline V gene are SGHRS and YFSETQ. CDR3 size: 14 residues. Trimming pared 4 bases from V and 3 bases from J, leaving 14 bases between. In nucleotides, the CDR3 is TGCGCCAGCAGCGTAAGGGATTCAGTCTACGAGCAGTACTTC. This gives the protein CASSVRDSVYEQYF.

This clonotype came up many times. The chain links TRBV4-1 to TRBJ2-7; the match to TRBD2 covers 15 bases. The CDR3 spans 16 residues. V shed 3 bases and J 1 base; nucleotides not matched to a gene: 1. CDR1 MGHRA and CDR2 YSYEKL come from the germline V gene. CDR3 DNA: TGCGCCAGCAGCCAGGGACTAGCGGGAGGATCCTACGAGCAGTACTTC. It translates to CASSQGLAGGSYEQYF.

Here the CDR3 DNA reads TGTGCCAGCAGCCACTCGGTTCCCACAGATACGCAGTATTTT. It is translated as CASSHSVPTDTQYF. The chain couples TRBV6-5 to TRBJ2-3; no clear D. Trimming left V 6 bases short and J 2 bases short, with 12 bases between. This CDR3 spans 14 amino acids. The germline V gene has CDR1 MNHEY and CDR2 SVGAGI.

This chain uses TRBV4-1 with TRBJ1-6; D is uncertain. Per the germline V gene, CDR1 is MGHRA and CDR2 is YSYEKL. Trimming stripped 1 base from V and 7 bases from J, with 8 bases between. The CDR3 loop spans 14 amino acids. The CDR3 DNA reads TGCGCCAGCAGCCAAGTTCGGGAAAATTCACCCCTCCACTTT. Translated, it gives CASSQVRENSPLHF.

V is TRBV5-8 and J is TRBJ2-7, with D unclear. V dropped 0 bases and J dropped 2 bases, with 6 bases sitting between them. Germline V lookup: CDR1 SGHTS, CDR2 YDEGEE. The CDR3 consists of 13 residues. The chain's CDR3 is CASSLGWAYEQYF. CDR3 coding DNA: TGTGCCAGCAGCTTGGGTTGGGCCTACGAGCAGTACTTC.

The chain links TRBV29-1 to TRBJ2-3; 8 bases fit TRBD1. CDR3 length: 14 residues. The V gene's germline CDR1 is SQVTM and CDR2 ANQGSEA. V trimming: 7 bases; J trimming: 5 bases; junction bases outside the gene matches: 11. For the CDR3, the DNA is TGCAGCGCACCGTACAGGGGGATGGGAGATACGCAGTATTTT. This sequence encodes CSAPYRGMGDTQYF.

The V and J genes are TRBV10-3 and TRBJ2-5, with 16 bases lining up with TRBD2. The CDR3 runs to 15 residues. The V segment lost 7 bases and the J segment 4 bases; nucleotides outside the gene matches: 3. Germline V CDR1 and CDR2: ENHRY, SYGVKD. The CDR3 DNA reads as TGTGCCATCAAGGGACTAGCGGGAGGGGGAGAGACCCAGTACTTC. It specifies CAIKGLAGGGETQYF.

This clonotype has a count of ten or more. The rearrangement uses TRBV6-5 and TRBJ1-6, with 11 bases fitting TRBD1. CDR3 size: 15 residues. The V and J ends lost 0 bases and 10 bases, in that order; junction bases with no gene match: 2. In germline, CDR1 is MNHEY, CDR2 SVGAGI. The CDR3 sequence is CASSYSGQGGSPLHF. In DNA form, the CDR3 reads TGTGCCAGCAGTTACTCGGGACAGGGGGGGTCACCCCTCCACTTT.

The V and J genes are TRBV7-8 and TRBJ2-3; D tentatively fits TRBD1 or TRBD2 (5 bases each). Trimming left V 2 bases short and J 2 bases short, with 8 bases between. The germline CDR1 and CDR2 sequences are SGHVS and FQNEAQ. The CDR3 has 14 amino acids. CDR3 nucleotide sequence: TGTGCCAGCAGCTTATGGGGGATCACAGATACGCAGTATTTT. Translation gives CASSLWGITDTQYF.

The rearrangement uses TRBV7-9 and TRBJ2-3, with D possibly matching TRBD1 (6 bases). Germline values: CDR1 SEHNR, CDR2 FQNEAQ (reference sequence). CDR3 size: 15 residues. V was pared by 5 bases and J by 0 bases, with 12 bases between. The CDR3 here is CASSQNRVSTDTQYF. The CDR3 DNA reads TGTGCCAGCAGCCAAAACAGGGTTAGCACAGATACGCAGTATTTT.

The sample holds many counts of this clonotype. This chain connects TRBV10-3 to TRBJ1-2; TRBD1 matches at 8 bases. The CDR3 is 14 amino acids. Germline CDR1 ENHRY, CDR2 SYGVKD. The J segment lost 3 bases and the V segment lost 8 bases, leaving 8 bases of the junction unmatched. Here the CDR3 reads CAIGGTGIDYGYTF. The CDR3 DNA follows: TGTGCCATCGGCGGGACAGGCATCGACTATGGCTACACCTTC.